This record concerns one TCR beta chain sequence. The length of the CDR3 is 12 residues. Chemo-refractory metastatic non-small-cell lung cancer patients were treated with focal radiation plus CTLA-4 blockade with ipilimumab. Assay used: immunoSEQ multiplex PCR; TCRdb lists only in-frame clones, some missing. The sample lists around 99,000 clones; about 91% were seen once. This entry belongs to a study of radiotherapy plus CTLA-4 blockade in lung cancer. The starting material was peripheral blood, obtained from a patient treated with radiotherapy plus ipilimumab. The receptor's source is a human donor with non-small cell lung cancer that progressed on radiotherapy plus ipilimumab. This chain uses TRBV21-1 with TRBJ2-7; TRBD2 is taken as the D call from the table, unchecked against the DNA. TRBV21-1 is an annotated pseudogene. CDR3 bases: TGTGCCAGGGCAGCGGGAACCTACGAGCAGTACTTC. This encodes CARAAGTYEQYF.